The 23 T cell receptor beta chains in this list originate from one sample, sequenced in a study of CD8 T cells in ankylosing spondylitis. TCRdb itself ran the 5' RACE reads through MiXCR, one entry per CDR3 protein. The sample lists around 300,000 distinct CDR3 sequences; approximately 15% were seen once. The sequenced sample was blood, either unsorted or a sorted T cell fraction (not recorded which). These TCRs come from a male donor with ankylosing spondylitis or in good health (not recorded which).

This clonotype came up a few times. V usage is TRBV12-3 or TRBV12-4 and J usage is TRBJ1-1; D remains unclear. The V and J ends lost 3 bases and 4 bases respectively, with 9 bases between them. The CDR3 loop spans 13 amino acids. The CDR3 here is CASSFRVSTEAFF. The CDR3, as DNA: TGTGCCAGCAGTTTTAGGGTGTCCACTGAAGCTTTCTTT.

The chain combines TRBV29-1 with TRBJ2-6, with D unresolved. Trimming took off 6 bases at V and 0 bases at J, with 6 bases between the two ends. CDR3 length: 13 residues. Germline loops: CDR1 SQVTM, CDR2 ANQGSEA. This CDR3 is CSVGLSGANVLTF. The CDR3 bases are TGCAGCGTAGGCCTCTCTGGGGCCAACGTCCTGACTTTC. The variable domain in full, with the rest retrieved from reference TRBV29-1 and TRBJ2-6, is SAVISQKPSRDICQRGTSLTIQCQVDSQVTMMFWYRQQPGQSLTLIATANQGSEATYESGFVIDKFPISRPNLTFSTLTVSNMSPEDSSIYLCSVGLSGANVLTFGAGSRLTVL.

This clonotype was counted a few times. J is TRBJ2-1 and V is TRBV7-9; no clear D gene. The CDR3 is made up of 12 amino acids. Trimming removed 3 bases at V and 5 bases at J, with 5 bases between. Germline V gene data show CDR1 as SEHNR and CDR2 as FQNEAQ (reference sequence). The CDR3 DNA sequence: TGTGCCAGCAGCTTCACAGACAATGAGCAGTTCTTC. Translated: CASSFTDNEQFF.

The chain joins TRBV29-1 to TRBJ2-6; 9 bases line up with TRBD1. CDR3 length: 14 residues. Germline CDR1 reads SQVTM; CDR2 reads ANQGSEA. V lost 6 bases and J lost 3; bases outside the gene matches: 3. Here the CDR3 DNA reads TGCAGCGTCACAGGGGGCGATGGGGCCAACGTCCTGACTTTC. Residues: CSVTGGDGANVLTF.

The V and J genes are TRBV5-5 and TRBJ2-3; no reliable D call. CDR3 length: 15 amino acids. Germline V gene data show CDR1 as SGHKS and CDR2 as YYEKEE (reference sequence). V dropped 2 bases and J dropped 2 bases, with 12 bases sitting between them. The CDR3 here is CASSLSNPYTDTQYF. CDR3 bases: TGTGCCAGCAGCTTAAGCAACCCCTACACAGATACGCAGTATTTT.

The gene calls are TRBV7-2 and TRBJ1-4; no clear D. The CDR3 spans 16 residues. The V end was cut by 1 base, the J end by 0 bases, with 9 bases between. Germline V gene data show CDR1 as SGHTA and CDR2 as FQGNSA. In DNA, the CDR3 is TGTGCCAGCAGCTTAGGATGGCCAGCAACTAATGAAAAACTGTTTTTT. It specifies CASSLGWPATNEKLFF.

The rearrangement links TRBV20-1 to TRBJ1-3; D remains ambiguous. V shed 2 bases and J shed 0 bases, with 8 bases lying between them. CDR1 is DFQATT and CDR2 is SNEGSKA in the germline V gene (reference sequence). This CDR3 has 14 amino acids. The CDR3, as DNA: TGCAGTGCTAGACCCCTACACTCTGGAAACACCATATATTTT. Translated, it gives CSARPLHSGNTIYF.

A few counts support this clonotype. V usage is TRBV9 and J usage is TRBJ2-3; D might be TRBD2 (5 bases). The CDR3 contains 15 residues. The germline CDR1 and CDR2 sequences are SGDLS and YYNGEE. V lost 0 bases to trimming and J lost 3 bases, with 11 bases between them. The CDR3 region has the DNA TGTGCCAGCAGCGTAGGGTCGGTAGCGACAGATACGCAGTATTTT. Translated, it gives CASSVGSVATDTQYF.

In this sample, this clonotype turned up a few times. This rearrangement joins TRBV5-1 to TRBJ2-7, with a tentative D call TRBD1 (6 bases). V was clipped by 0 bases and J by 0 bases, with 13 bases between them. This CDR3 is 16 amino acids long. Looked up from germline, CDR1 is SGHRS and CDR2 is YFSETQ. The CDR3 DNA reads as TGCGCCAGCAGCTTGGCCCGGGACACTTCCTCCTACGAGCAGTACTTC. This gives the protein CASSLARDTSSYEQYF.

This clonotype was seen at least ten times. V and J are TRBV5-1 and TRBJ1-4; D is ambiguous. The CDR3 is 12 residues long. Germline loops: CDR1 SGHRS, CDR2 YFSETQ. V lost 4 bases and J lost 7, with 8 bases in between. CDR3 nucleotides: TGCGCCAGCAGCGGGGTCGGTGAAAAACTGTTTTTT. Translation gives CASSGVGEKLFF.

CDR3 DNA: TGTGCCAGCAGCGTATGGGGGAGCGAGCAGTACTTC. Translated, it gives CASSVWGSEQYF. V is TRBV11-2 and J is TRBJ2-7; D assignment may be TRBD1 or TRBD2 (5 bases each). V lost 5 bases to trimming and J lost 6 bases, with 11 bases between them. This CDR3 region has 12 residues. The germline V gene encodes CDR1 SGHAT and CDR2 FQNNGV.

The chain combines TRBV10-3 with TRBJ2-1; 10 nucleotides align to TRBD2. Per the germline V gene, CDR1 is ENHRY and CDR2 is SYGVKD. V was clipped by 4 bases and J by 2 bases; unmatched bases: 5. The CDR3 runs 16 residues. The CDR3 loop is CAISVITSGTYNEQFF. CDR3 DNA: TGTGCCATCAGTGTGATAACTAGCGGGACCTACAATGAGCAGTTCTTC.

This clonotype was observed a handful of times. The chain couples TRBV12-3 or TRBV12-4 to TRBJ1-4; D gene unclear. The V end was cut by 1 base, the J end by 3 bases, with 12 bases between. The CDR3 loop spans 16 amino acids. The CDR3 sequence is CASSLGGIGANEKLFF. The CDR3 region has the DNA TGTGCCAGCAGTTTAGGTGGGATCGGGGCTAATGAAAAACTGTTTTTT.

The chain recombines TRBV20-1 with TRBJ2-5, with 10 bases matching TRBD1. The trim removed 0 bases at V and 6 bases at J, leaving 4 bases unmatched. The germline V gene encodes CDR1 DFQATT and CDR2 SNEGSKA (reference sequence). The CDR3 has 14 amino acids. The CDR3 DNA reads as TGCAGTGCTAGAGACCCGGGACAGGGGAAGACCCAGTACTTC. Translation: CSARDPGQGKTQYF.

This clonotype appeared many times. The chain combines TRBV12-3 or TRBV12-4 with TRBJ1-5; tentative D call: TRBD1 (6 bases). V gave up 3 bases and J gave up 7 bases, with 13 bases separating them. The CDR3 has 14 amino acids. As DNA, the CDR3 is TGTGCCAGCAGTTTGGGGGGCGCGAGACAGCCCCAGCATTTT. This codes for CASSLGGARQPQHF.

This clonotype has a handful of counts. The rearrangement uses TRBV7-8 and TRBJ2-5; D perhaps matches TRBD2 (6 bases). Germline V lookup: CDR1 SGHVS, CDR2 FQNEAQ. Between the trimmed V and J ends, which lost 2 bases and 5 bases, there was a span of 15 bases. The CDR3 has 15 amino acids. CDR3 nucleotide sequence: TGTGCCAGCAGCTTACCAAACCCCGGAGGGGAGACCCAGTACTTC. Its translation: CASSLPNPGGETQYF.

This clonotype was seen only a few times. J is TRBJ2-7 and V is TRBV5-1; D may match TRBD1 or TRBD2 (5 bases each). The CDR3 is made up of 15 amino acids. Germline-derived CDR1 and CDR2 are SGHRS and YFSETQ. V lost 2 bases and J lost 3, with 15 bases in between. The CDR3 nucleotides read TGCGCCAGCAGCTTTGATGGGGGACCTTACTACGAGCAGTACTTC. Protein: CASSFDGGPYYEQYF. Full variable domain (outside the CDR3, taken from reference TRBV5-1 and TRBJ2-7): KAGVTQTPRYLIKTRGQQVTLSCSPISGHRSVSWYQQTPGQGLQFLFEYFSETQRNKGNFPGRFSGRQFSNSRSEMNVSTLELGDSALYLCASSFDGGPYYEQYFGPGTRLTVT.

This clonotype has only a few counts. V gene TRBV6-2 or TRBV6-3 combines with J gene TRBJ2-7, with TRBD1 identical over 7 bases. The CDR3 runs to 14 residues. Germline V lookup: CDR1 MNHEY, CDR2 SVGEGT. Unmatched junction bases numbered 3, after V lost 4 bases and J lost 0 bases. Here the CDR3 reads CASSLQGLSYEQYF. For the CDR3, the DNA is TGTGCCAGCAGTTTACAGGGGCTCTCCTACGAGCAGTACTTC.

This clonotype has only a few counts. This chain links TRBV27 with TRBJ2-1, with 8 bases fitting TRBD2. The CDR3 extends over 14 amino acids. CDR1 MNHEY and CDR2 SMNVEV come from the germline V gene (reference sequence). J lost 10 bases, V lost 5 bases, and 10 bases had no gene match. CDR3 in amino acids: CASSPPGLVTEQFF. The CDR3 DNA follows: TGTGCCAGCAGTCCCCCGGGACTAGTTACGGAGCAGTTCTTC.

The rearrangement joins TRBV7-9 to TRBJ2-2; possibly TRBD1 for D (6 bases). Germline-derived CDR1 and CDR2 are SEHNR and FQNEAQ (reference sequence). The CDR3 totals 16 residues. The V end was cut by 2 bases, the J end by 4 bases, with 14 bases between. The CDR3 sequence: CASSLSGAGSTGELFF. The CDR3 region has the DNA TGTGCCAGCAGCTTATCAGGGGCAGGGTCCACCGGGGAGCTGTTTTTT.

The chain joins TRBV6-1 to TRBJ2-3; 8 bases agree with TRBD2. The V and J ends lost 6 bases and 2 bases, in that order; junction bases with no gene match: 13. The CDR3 loop spans 17 amino acids. Germline CDR1 reads MNHNS; CDR2 reads SASEGT. DNA of the CDR3: TGTGCCAGCAGCTCCATCGGGGGGGGGATGTACACAGATACGCAGTATTTT. This gives the protein CASSSIGGGMYTDTQYF.

V usage is TRBV25-1 and J usage is TRBJ1-6; no clear D. V lost 3 bases and J lost 9, with 6 bases in between. This CDR3 has 12 amino acids. CDR1 and CDR2 (germline): MGHDK, SYGVNS. The CDR3 DNA reads TGTGCCAGCAGTGACGGGAGTTCACCCCTCCACTTT. Translating it yields CASSDGSSPLHF.

This clonotype has a count of ten or more. The rearrangement uses TRBV25-1 and TRBJ2-7; 14 positions agree with TRBD2. Germline CDR1 reads MGHDK; CDR2 reads SYGVNS. Germline trimming cut 4 bases from V and 2 bases from J; bases unmatched to any gene: 1. There are 15 residues in the CDR3. As DNA, the CDR3 is TGTGCCAGCAGTGGGACTAGCGGGAGGCCCTACGAGCAGTACTTC. It yields the protein CASSGTSGRPYEQYF.